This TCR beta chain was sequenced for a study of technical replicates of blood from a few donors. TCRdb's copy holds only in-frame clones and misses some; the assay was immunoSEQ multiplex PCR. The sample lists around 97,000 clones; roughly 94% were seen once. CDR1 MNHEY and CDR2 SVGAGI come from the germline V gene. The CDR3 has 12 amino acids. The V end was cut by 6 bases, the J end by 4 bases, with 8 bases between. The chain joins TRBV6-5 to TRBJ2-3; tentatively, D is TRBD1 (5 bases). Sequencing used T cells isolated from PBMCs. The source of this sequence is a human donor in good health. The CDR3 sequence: CASRGLSDTQYF. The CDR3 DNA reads TGTGCCAGCAGGGGGCTCTCAGATACGCAGTATTTT.